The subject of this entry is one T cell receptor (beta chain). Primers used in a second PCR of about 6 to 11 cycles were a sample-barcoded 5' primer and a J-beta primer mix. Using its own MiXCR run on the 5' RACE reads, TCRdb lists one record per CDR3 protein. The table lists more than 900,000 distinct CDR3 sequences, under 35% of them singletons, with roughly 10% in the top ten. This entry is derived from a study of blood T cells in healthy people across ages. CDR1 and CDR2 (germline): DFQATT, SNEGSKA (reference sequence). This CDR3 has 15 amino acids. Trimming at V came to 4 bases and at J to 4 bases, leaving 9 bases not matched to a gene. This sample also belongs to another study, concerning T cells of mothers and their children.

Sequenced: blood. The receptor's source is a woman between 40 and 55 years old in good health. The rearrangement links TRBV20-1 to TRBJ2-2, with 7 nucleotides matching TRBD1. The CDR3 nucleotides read TGCAGTGCTACCCGTCAGGGGGAAATCACCGGGGAGCTGTTTTTT. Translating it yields CSATRQGEITGELFF.